Listed here are 20 T cell receptor beta chains from one sample, sequenced in a study of cytomegalovirus exposure and HLA in healthy donors. The PCR was carried out with 60 Vbeta primers and 13 Jbeta primers. Measured with immunoSEQ multiplex PCR; TCRdb has only the in-frame clones, and not every one. The sample contains fewer than 140,000 clones, over 70% of which appear only once. Sample: PBMCs. The source is a female donor in good health and CMV-seronegative.

The V and J genes are TRBV30 and TRBJ2-1; a weak D match, TRBD2 (5 bases). The CDR3 loop spans 13 amino acids. V was cut by 0 bases and J by 5 bases, with 8 bases left in between. Germline CDR1 reads GTSNPN; CDR2 reads SVGIG (reference sequence). This CDR3 is CAWSVRRDNEQFF. The CDR3 DNA is TGTGCCTGGAGTGTACGGCGGGACAATGAGCAGTTCTTC.

The gene calls are TRBV6-5 and TRBJ1-1; 8 nucleotides align to TRBD1. The CDR3 extends over 14 amino acids. Germline assignment: CDR1 MNHEY and CDR2 SVGAGI. Trimming removed 6 bases from V and 5 bases from J; junction bases left unmatched: 8. CDR3 DNA: TGTGCCAGCAGCTCCCGGACAGGGAGGACTGAAGCTTTCTTT. This gives the protein CASSSRTGRTEAFF.

This clone showed up just a few times. This rearrangement joins TRBV30 to TRBJ2-7; 8 bases map to TRBD2. The CDR3 is 13 amino acids. Trimming cost V 4 bases and J 7 bases; bases outside gene matches: 9. CDR1 GTSNPN and CDR2 SVGIG come from the germline V gene (reference sequence). The CDR3 sequence is CAWTTGGPGEQYF. CDR3 DNA sequence: TGTGCCTGGACGACGGGAGGGCCGGGTGAGCAGTACTTC.

This clone appeared a few times. This chain links TRBV5-4 with TRBJ2-2, with 7 bases identical to TRBD2. Germline CDR1 SGHNT, CDR2 YYREEE (reference sequence). The CDR3 consists of 15 residues. V shed 0 bases, J shed 5 bases, and the junction held 4 bases outside the gene matches. The CDR3 region has the DNA TGTGCCAGCAGCTTGGCTAGCGGACCAACCGGGGAGCTGTTTTTT. Translating gives CASSLASGPTGELFF.

The rearrangement links TRBV4-3 to TRBJ1-3; D ambiguous. Germline lookup yields CDR1 LGHNA and CDR2 YSLEER. Between the trimmed V and J ends, which lost 0 bases and 1 base, there was a span of 13 bases. The CDR3 has 17 residues. The CDR3 protein is CASSQDIASNSGNTIYF. DNA for the CDR3: TGCGCCAGCAGCCAAGATATAGCGTCTAATTCTGGAAACACCATATATTTT.

This chain uses TRBV10-1 with TRBJ1-5; 9 bases match TRBD1. This CDR3 spans 17 amino acids. CDR1 WNHNN and CDR2 SYGVQD come from the germline V gene (reference sequence). V shed 0 bases and J 2 bases; nucleotides not matched to a gene: 5. For the CDR3, the DNA is TGCGCCAGCAGTGAGTCTAGCGGGACAGGGTGCAATCAGCCCCAGCATTTT. This translates into CASSESSGTGCNQPQHF.

The chain couples TRBV25-1 to TRBJ1-2; D is unclear. CDR3 length equals 12 residues. V lost 5 bases and J lost 4, with 8 bases in between. Germline V CDR1 and CDR2: MGHDK, SYGVNS. The DNA of the CDR3 is TGTGCCAGCAGTCTGGCCTTCTATGGCTACACCTTC. This encodes CASSLAFYGYTF.

In its sample, this clone was seen a few times. V usage is TRBV19 and J usage is TRBJ2-1, with TRBD2 matching over 12 bases. V trimming: 7 bases; J trimming: 4 bases; junction bases outside the gene matches: 11. CDR1 and CDR2 from the germline V gene are LNHDA and SQIVND (reference sequence). The length of the CDR3 is 17 residues. CDR3 loop: CASTSRLAGAGYNEQFF. CDR3 DNA sequence: TGTGCCAGTACTTCGCGACTAGCGGGAGCTGGGTACAATGAGCAGTTCTTC.

The chain uses TRBV5-1 and TRBJ1-1, with a tentative D call TRBD1 (5 bases). Trimming took 3 bases from V and 2 from J, leaving 17 bases between them. CDR1 SGHRS and CDR2 YFSETQ come from the germline V gene. The CDR3 totals 16 residues. The CDR3 protein is CASSWRDASANTEAFF. The CDR3 DNA sequence: TGCGCCAGCAGCTGGCGGGACGCCTCGGCTAACACTGAAGCTTTCTTT.

As DNA, the CDR3 is TGTGCCTGGGGGACAGGGATCAATCAGCCCCAGCATTTT. Its translation is CAWGTGINQPQHF. This sequence joins TRBV30 and TRBJ1-5; the match to TRBD1 covers 9 bases. The CDR3 has 13 amino acids. The germline V gene encodes CDR1 GTSNPN and CDR2 SVGIG (reference sequence). Germline trimming cut 5 bases from V and 3 bases from J; bases unmatched to any gene: 2.

This clone appeared once. The chain combines TRBV5-1 with TRBJ1-1, with D perhaps matching TRBD1 (6 bases). Trimming took off 3 bases at V and 1 base at J, with 10 bases between the two ends. Germline values: CDR1 SGHRS, CDR2 YFSETQ. The CDR3 runs to 14 residues. CDR3 nucleotides: TGCGCCAGCAGCTCTACGACAGGGAACACTGAAGCTTTCTTT. Amino acids: CASSSTTGNTEAFF. The full variable domain, with the rest looked up from reference TRBV5-1 and TRBJ1-1, is KAGVTQTPRYLIKTRGQQVTLSCSPISGHRSVSWYQQTPGQGLQFLFEYFSETQRNKGNFPGRFSGRQFSNSRSEMNVSTLELGDSALYLCASSSTTGNTEAFFGQGTRLTVV.

The chain recombines TRBV9 with TRBJ2-5, with a possible D match to TRBD2 (6 bases). CDR3 length equals 16 residues. Between the trimmed V and J ends, which lost 0 bases and 2 bases, there was a span of 14 bases. The germline V gene has CDR1 SGDLS and CDR2 YYNGEE. The CDR3 spells CASSVGWEAPQETQYF. The CDR3 DNA reads TGTGCCAGCAGCGTAGGGTGGGAGGCCCCGCAAGAGACCCAGTACTTC.

The chain carries TRBV13 and TRBJ2-3; 10 positions match TRBD2. The CDR3 length is 15 residues. Germline CDR1 and CDR2: PRHDT and FYEKMQ (reference sequence). The V and J ends lost 4 bases and 6 bases, in that order; junction bases with no gene match: 7. CDR3 nucleotides: TGTGCCAGCAGCTCACCTAGCGGGGGAGGGGATACGCAGTATTTT. It specifies CASSSPSGGGDTQYF.

This rearrangement joins TRBV7-9 to TRBJ2-7, with TRBD1 as a possible D gene (6 bases). This CDR3 is built from 18 residues. The V and J ends lost 3 bases and 6 bases respectively, with 27 bases between them. Germline loops: CDR1 SEHNR, CDR2 FQNEAQ (reference sequence). This chain's CDR3 is CASSLGRGMNRLEGEQYF. The DNA for the CDR3 is TGTGCCAGCAGCTTGGGCAGGGGAATGAATCGGTTGGAAGGCGAGCAGTACTTC. Filled out from reference TRBV7-9 and TRBJ2-7, the complete variable domain reads DTGVSQNPRHKITKRGQNVTFRCDPISEHNRLYWYRQTLGQGPEFLTYFQNEAQLEKSRLLSDRFSAERPKGSFSTLEIQRTEQGDSAMYLCASSLGRGMNRLEGEQYFGPGTRLTVT.

The rearrangement uses TRBV5-1 and TRBJ2-7; TRBD2 matches at 16 bases. Germline loops: CDR1 SGHRS, CDR2 YFSETQ. Trimming cost V 1 base and J 7 bases; bases outside gene matches: 11. The CDR3 consists of 18 residues. The CDR3 nucleotides are TGCGCCAGCAGCTTGATCGGGACTAGCGGGAGGGCCGCTCAAGAGCAGTACTTC. Translation gives CASSLIGTSGRAAQEQYF.

This chain connects TRBV9 to TRBJ2-3, with 9 positions matching TRBD2. J was trimmed by 4 bases and V by 4 bases; bases with no gene match: 16. Germline V gene sequence: CDR1 SGDLS, CDR2 YYNGEE. The CDR3 contains 18 residues. The CDR3 region has the DNA TGTGCCAGCAGCCCCCCCTTGGTAGCGGGAGTTTCGGCAGATACGCAGTATTTT. Its protein is CASSPPLVAGVSADTQYF.

The gene calls are TRBV4-3 and TRBJ1-4; weak D call: TRBD1 (5 bases). The CDR3 length is 14 residues. CDR1 LGHNA and CDR2 YSLEER come from the germline V gene. Trimming took off 3 bases at V and 12 bases at J, with 17 bases between the two ends. The CDR3 reads CASSHLGGRDQLFF. The CDR3 DNA reads TGCGCCAGCAGCCACCTCGGGGGAAGGGACCAACTGTTTTTT.

This clone has a single count. This chain connects TRBV6-6 to TRBJ1-2, with TRBD1 matching 7 bases. J lost 7 bases, V lost 6 bases, and 5 bases had no gene match. Per the germline V gene, CDR1 is MNHNY and CDR2 is SVGAGI (reference sequence). The CDR3 consists of 12 residues. The DNA of the CDR3 is TGTGCCAGCAGCAATTACAGGGGTGGCTACACCTTC. Translating gives CASSNYRGGYTF.

The rearrangement uses TRBV5-1 and TRBJ2-7, with 8 bases that match TRBD1. Germline values: CDR1 SGHRS, CDR2 YFSETQ. The CDR3 extends over 14 amino acids. After removal of 6 bases from V and 3 bases from J, the junction contained 8 bases not matched to a gene. CDR3 sequence: CASTITTGGYEQYF. The CDR3 DNA sequence: TGCGCCAGCACCATTACTACAGGGGGCTACGAGCAGTACTTC.

The chain links TRBV4-2 to TRBJ2-2; tentatively, D is TRBD1 (6 bases). The V end was cut by 3 bases, the J end by 4 bases, with 15 bases between. The length of the CDR3 is 16 residues. CDR1 and CDR2 from the germline V gene are LGHNA and YNFKEQ. CDR3 DNA: TGTGCCAGCAGCCAGAATAGGGAACAGGGCACCGGGGAGCTGTTTTTT. This sequence encodes CASSQNREQGTGELFF.